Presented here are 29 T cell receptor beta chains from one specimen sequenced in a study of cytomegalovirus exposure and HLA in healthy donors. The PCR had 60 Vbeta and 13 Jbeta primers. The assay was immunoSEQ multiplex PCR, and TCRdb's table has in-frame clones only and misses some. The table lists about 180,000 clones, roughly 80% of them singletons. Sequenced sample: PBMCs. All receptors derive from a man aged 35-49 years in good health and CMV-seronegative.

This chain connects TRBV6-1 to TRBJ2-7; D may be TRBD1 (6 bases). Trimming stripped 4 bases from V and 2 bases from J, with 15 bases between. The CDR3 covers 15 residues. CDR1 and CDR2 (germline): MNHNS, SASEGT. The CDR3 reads CASSGWGHPPYEQYF. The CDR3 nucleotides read TGTGCCAGCAGTGGTTGGGGACACCCGCCCTACGAGCAGTACTTC.

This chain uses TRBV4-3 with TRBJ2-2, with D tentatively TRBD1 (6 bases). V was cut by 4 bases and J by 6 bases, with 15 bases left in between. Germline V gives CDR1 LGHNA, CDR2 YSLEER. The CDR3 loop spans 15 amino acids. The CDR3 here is CASSRRRGSAGELFF. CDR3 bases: TGCGCCAGCAGCCGGCGCAGGGGTAGCGCCGGGGAGCTGTTTTTT.

This chain's CDR3 is CAWESGRGGNIQYF. CDR3 coding DNA: TGTGCCTGGGAAAGCGGGAGGGGGGGAAACATTCAGTACTTC. This sequence joins TRBV30 and TRBJ2-4; 10 bases align to TRBD2. The ends lost 5 bases at V and 6 bases at J; junction bases unmatched: 7. Per germline, CDR1 GTSNPN and CDR2 SVGIG (reference sequence). This CDR3 contains 14 residues.

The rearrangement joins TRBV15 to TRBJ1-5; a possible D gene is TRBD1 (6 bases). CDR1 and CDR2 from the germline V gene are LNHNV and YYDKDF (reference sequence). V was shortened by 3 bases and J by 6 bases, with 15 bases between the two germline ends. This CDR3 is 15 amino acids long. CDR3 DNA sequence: TGTGCCACCAGCAGCAACAGGGCAGGGAGTCAGCCCCAGCATTTT. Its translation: CATSSNRAGSQPQHF.

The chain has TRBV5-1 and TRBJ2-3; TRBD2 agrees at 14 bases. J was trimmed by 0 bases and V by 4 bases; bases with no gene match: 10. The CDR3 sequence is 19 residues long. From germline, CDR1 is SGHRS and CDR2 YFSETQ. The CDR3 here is CASSQPGLAGGSSTDTQYF. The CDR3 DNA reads TGCGCCAGCAGCCAACCCGGACTAGCGGGGGGTTCTAGCACAGATACGCAGTATTTT.

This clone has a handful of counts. CDR3 coding DNA: TGTGCCAGCAGTAACGGCGGGACCCAGTACTTC. Amino acid sequence: CASSNGGTQYF. The chain couples TRBV6-5 to TRBJ2-5; D gene ambiguous. Germline CDR1 reads MNHEY; CDR2 reads SVGAGI. CDR3 length equals 11 residues. Trimming left V 5 bases short and J 7 bases short, with 8 bases between.

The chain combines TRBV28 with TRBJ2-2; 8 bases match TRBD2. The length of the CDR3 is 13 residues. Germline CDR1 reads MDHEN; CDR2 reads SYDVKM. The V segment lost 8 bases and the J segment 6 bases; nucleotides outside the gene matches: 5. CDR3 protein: CASSGGAAGELFF. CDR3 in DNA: TGTGCCAGCTCCGGGGGGGCGGCCGGGGAGCTGTTTTTT.

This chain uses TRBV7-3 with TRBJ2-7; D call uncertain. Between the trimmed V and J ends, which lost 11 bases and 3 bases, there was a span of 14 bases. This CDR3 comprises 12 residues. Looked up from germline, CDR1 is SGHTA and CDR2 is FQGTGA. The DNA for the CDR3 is TGTGCCGCGTTTAACTCCCTCTACGAGCAGTACTTC. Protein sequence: CAAFNSLYEQYF.

The CDR3 DNA follows: TGTGCCAGCAGCCCCGGGGTCTGTAGCAGGGGGGACATTCAGTACTTC. This gives the protein CASSPGVCSRGDIQYF. The genes are TRBV27 and TRBJ2-4; D perhaps matches TRBD1 (7 bases). This CDR3 contains 16 residues. Trimming removed 6 bases at V and 8 bases at J, with 23 bases between. Per germline, CDR1 MNHEY and CDR2 SMNVEV (reference sequence).

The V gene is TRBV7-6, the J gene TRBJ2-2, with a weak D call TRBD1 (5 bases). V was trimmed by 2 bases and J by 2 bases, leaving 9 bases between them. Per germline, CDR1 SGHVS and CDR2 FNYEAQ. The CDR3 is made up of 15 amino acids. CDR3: CASSLSGANTGELFF. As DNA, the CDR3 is TGTGCCAGCAGCTTAAGTGGGGCCAACACCGGGGAGCTGTTTTTT.

In DNA form, the CDR3 reads TGTGCCAGCAGCTCCCTCAAGACAGATAATTCACCCCTCCACTTT. Its protein product is CASSSLKTDNSPLHF. This chain links TRBV7-8 with TRBJ1-6; tentative D call: TRBD1 (5 bases). CDR1 SGHVS and CDR2 FQNEAQ come from the germline V gene. Deletions cut 4 bases from V and 5 bases from J, with 12 bases between. This CDR3 has 15 residues.

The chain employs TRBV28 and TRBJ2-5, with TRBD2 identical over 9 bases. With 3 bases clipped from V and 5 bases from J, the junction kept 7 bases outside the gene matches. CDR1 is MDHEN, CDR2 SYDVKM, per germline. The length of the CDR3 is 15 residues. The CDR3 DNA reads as TGTGCCAGCAGTTTTTCGGAAGCGGGGGGTGAGACCCAGTACTTC. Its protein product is CASSFSEAGGETQYF.

DNA of the CDR3: TGTGCCAGCAGCACAGGAGACAATTACTATGGCTACACCTTC. Residues: CASSTGDNYYGYTF. V and J are TRBV28 and TRBJ1-2, with a weak D call TRBD1 (5 bases). Trimming stripped 6 bases from V and 3 bases from J, with 14 bases between. Germline V gives CDR1 MDHEN, CDR2 SYDVKM. This CDR3 spans 14 amino acids.

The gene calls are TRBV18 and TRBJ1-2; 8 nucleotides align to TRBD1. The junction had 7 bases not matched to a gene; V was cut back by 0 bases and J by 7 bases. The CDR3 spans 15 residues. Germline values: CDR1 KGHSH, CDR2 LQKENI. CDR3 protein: CASSPPSVRGRGYTF. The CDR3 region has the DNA TGTGCCAGCTCACCACCTTCTGTCAGGGGGCGTGGCTACACCTTC.

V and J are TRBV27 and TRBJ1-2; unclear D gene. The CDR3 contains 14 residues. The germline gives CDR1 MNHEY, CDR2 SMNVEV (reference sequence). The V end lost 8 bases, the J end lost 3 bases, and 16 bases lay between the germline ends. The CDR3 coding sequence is TGTGCCAGCCAAGACCGGCTCGGGGACTATGGCTACACCTTC. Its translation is CASQDRLGDYGYTF.

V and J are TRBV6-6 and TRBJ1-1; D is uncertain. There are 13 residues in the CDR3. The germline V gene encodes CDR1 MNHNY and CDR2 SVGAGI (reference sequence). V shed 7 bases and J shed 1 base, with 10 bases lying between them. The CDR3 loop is CASTRRGNTEAFF. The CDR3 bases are TGTGCCAGCACAAGACGGGGGAACACTGAAGCTTTCTTT.

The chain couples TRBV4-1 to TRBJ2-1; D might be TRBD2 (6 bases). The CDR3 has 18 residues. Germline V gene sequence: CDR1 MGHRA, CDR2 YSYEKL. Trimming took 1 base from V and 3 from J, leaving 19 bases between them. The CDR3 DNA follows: TGCGCCAGCAGCCAAGGGGATTTGACTAGTGAAGGCTACAATGAGCAGTTCTTC. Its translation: CASSQGDLTSEGYNEQFF.

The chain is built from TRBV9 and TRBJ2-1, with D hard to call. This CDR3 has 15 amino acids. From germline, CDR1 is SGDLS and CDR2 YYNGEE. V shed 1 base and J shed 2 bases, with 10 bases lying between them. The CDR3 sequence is CASSVRPETYNEQFF. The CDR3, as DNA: TGTGCCAGCAGCGTAAGGCCGGAGACCTACAATGAGCAGTTCTTC. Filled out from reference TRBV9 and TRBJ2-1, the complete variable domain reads DSGVTQTPKHLITATGQRVTLRCSPRSGDLSVYWYQQSLDQGLQFLIQYYNGEERAKGNILERFSAQQFPDLHSELNLSSLELGDSALYFCASSVRPETYNEQFFGPGTRLTVL.

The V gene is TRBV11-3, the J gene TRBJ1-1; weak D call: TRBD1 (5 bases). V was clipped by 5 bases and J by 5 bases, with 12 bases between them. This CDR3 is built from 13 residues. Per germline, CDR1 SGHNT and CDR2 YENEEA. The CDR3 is CASSHSYRTEAFF. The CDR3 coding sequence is TGTGCCAGCAGCCATAGTTACAGGACTGAAGCTTTCTTT.

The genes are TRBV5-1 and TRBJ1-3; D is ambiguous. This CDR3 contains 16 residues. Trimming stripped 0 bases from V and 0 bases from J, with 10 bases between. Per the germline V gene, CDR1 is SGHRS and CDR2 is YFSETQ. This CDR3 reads CASSLDSGFSGNTIYF. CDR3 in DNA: TGCGCCAGCAGCTTGGACTCAGGTTTCTCTGGAAACACCATATATTTT.

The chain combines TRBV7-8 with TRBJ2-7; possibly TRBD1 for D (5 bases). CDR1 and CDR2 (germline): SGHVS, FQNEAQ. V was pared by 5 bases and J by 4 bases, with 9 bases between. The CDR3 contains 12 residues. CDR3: CASSPPGYEQYF. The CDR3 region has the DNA TGTGCCAGCAGCCCTCCAGGGTACGAGCAGTACTTC.

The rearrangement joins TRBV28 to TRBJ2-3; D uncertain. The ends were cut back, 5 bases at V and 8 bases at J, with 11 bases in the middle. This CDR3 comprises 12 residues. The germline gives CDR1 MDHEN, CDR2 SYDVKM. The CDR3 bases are TGTGCCAGCAGTCCCCCGGGTCTTACGCAGTATTTT. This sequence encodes CASSPPGLTQYF.

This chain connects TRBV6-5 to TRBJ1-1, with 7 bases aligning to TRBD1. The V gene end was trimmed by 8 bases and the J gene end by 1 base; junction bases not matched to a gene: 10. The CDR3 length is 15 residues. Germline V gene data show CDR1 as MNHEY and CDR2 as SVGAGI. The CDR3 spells CASGYRGQSNTEAFF. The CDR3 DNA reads TGTGCCAGCGGGTATAGGGGACAGTCGAACACTGAAGCTTTCTTT.

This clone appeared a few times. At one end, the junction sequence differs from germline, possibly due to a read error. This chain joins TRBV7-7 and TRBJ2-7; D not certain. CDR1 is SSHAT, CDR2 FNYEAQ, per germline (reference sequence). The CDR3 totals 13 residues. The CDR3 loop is CASSLFVAYEQYF. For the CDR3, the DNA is TGTGCTAGCAGCTTATTCGTAGCCTACGAGCAGTACTTC.

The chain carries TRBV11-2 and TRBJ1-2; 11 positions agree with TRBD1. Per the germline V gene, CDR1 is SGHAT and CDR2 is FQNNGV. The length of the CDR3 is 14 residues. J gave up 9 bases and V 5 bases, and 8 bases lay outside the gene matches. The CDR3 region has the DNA TGTGCCAGCAGCCCCAGGACAGGGGGCGGGAGCTACACCTTC. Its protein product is CASSPRTGGGSYTF.

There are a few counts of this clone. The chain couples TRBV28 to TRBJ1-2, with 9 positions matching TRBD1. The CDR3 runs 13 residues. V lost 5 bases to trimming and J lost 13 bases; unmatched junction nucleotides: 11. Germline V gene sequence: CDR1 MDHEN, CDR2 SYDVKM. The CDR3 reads CASSPSDRGVGTF. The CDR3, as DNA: TGTGCCAGCAGTCCTTCGGACAGGGGAGTAGGCACCTTC.

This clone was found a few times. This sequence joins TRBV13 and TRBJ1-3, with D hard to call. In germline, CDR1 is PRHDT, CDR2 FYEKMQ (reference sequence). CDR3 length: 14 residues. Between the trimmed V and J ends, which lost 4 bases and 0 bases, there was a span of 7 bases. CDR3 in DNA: TGTGCCAGCAGCTCCCGCTACTCTGGAAACACCATATATTTT. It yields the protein CASSSRYSGNTIYF. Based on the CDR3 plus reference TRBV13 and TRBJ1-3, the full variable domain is AAGVIQSPRHLIKEKRETATLKCYPIPRHDTVYWYQQGPGQDPQFLISFYEKMQSDKGSIPDRFSAQQFSDYHSELNMSSLELGDSALYFCASSSRYSGNTIYFGEGSWLTVV.

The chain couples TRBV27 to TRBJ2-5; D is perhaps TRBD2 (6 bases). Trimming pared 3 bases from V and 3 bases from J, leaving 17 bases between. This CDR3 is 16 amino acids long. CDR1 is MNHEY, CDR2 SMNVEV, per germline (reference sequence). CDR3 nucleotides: TGTGCCAGCAGTTTTATTCGGGGGTCAGGAAAAGAGACCCAGTACTTC. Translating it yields CASSFIRGSGKETQYF.

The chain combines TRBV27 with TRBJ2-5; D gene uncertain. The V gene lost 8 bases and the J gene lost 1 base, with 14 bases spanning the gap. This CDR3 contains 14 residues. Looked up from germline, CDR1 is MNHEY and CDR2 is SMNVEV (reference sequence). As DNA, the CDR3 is TGTGCCAGCCACCGCCTAAACAGCCAAGAGACCCAGTACTTC. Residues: CASHRLNSQETQYF.